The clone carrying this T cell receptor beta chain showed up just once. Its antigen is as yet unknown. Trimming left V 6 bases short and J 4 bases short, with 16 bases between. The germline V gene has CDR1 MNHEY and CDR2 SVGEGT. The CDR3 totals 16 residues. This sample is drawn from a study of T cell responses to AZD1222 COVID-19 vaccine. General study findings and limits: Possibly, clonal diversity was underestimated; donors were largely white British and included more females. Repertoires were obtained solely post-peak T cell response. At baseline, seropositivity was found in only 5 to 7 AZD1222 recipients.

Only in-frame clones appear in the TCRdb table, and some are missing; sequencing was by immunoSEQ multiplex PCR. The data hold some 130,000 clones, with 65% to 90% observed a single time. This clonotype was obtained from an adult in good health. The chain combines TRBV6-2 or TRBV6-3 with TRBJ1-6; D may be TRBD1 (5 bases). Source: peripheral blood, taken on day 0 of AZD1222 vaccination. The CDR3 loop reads CASSARTRGYNSPLHF. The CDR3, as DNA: TGTGCCAGCAGCGCCCGAACGAGGGGATATAATTCACCCCTCCACTTT.